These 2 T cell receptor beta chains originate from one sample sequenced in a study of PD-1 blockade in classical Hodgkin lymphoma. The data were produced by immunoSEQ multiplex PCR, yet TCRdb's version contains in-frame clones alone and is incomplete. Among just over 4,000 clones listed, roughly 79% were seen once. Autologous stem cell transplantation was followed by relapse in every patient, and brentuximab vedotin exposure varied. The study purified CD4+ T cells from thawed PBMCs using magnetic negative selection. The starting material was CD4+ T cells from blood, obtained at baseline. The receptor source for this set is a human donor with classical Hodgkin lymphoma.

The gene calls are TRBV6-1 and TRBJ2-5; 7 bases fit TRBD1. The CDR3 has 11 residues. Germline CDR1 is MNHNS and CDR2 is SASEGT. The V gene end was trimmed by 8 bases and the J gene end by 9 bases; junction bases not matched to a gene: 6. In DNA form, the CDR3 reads TGTGCCAGCCAAAAAGACAGGGCCCAGTACTTC. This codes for CASQKDRAQYF.

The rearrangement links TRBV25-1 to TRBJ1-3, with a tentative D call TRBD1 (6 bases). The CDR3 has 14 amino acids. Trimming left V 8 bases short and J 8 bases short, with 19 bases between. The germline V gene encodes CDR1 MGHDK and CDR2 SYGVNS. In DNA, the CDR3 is TGTGCCAGCCCCTCCACAGGGCTAGATTACACCATATATTTT. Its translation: CASPSTGLDYTIYF.